These T cell receptor beta chains were read from a single sample in a study of blood T cell repertoires in COVID-19. Method: immunoSEQ multiplex PCR; TCRdb's copy keeps in-frame clones and lacks some. The table has under 85,000 clones, roughly 85% seen once. Sequenced: peripheral blood. These receptors all stem from a man older than 75 with acute or convalescent COVID-19. Both conserved end residues are part of each CDR3. The D gene is left open where the match is weak. Clone size is not always given. Where it is, it says once, few, many or a class for expanded clones.

abundance | d_gene | j_gene | v_gene | CDR3aa | CDR3nt
. | TRBD2 | TRBJ2-1 | TRBV24-1 | CATAPSGSLSYEQFF | TGTGCCACCGCCCCTAGCGGGAGTTTATCCTATGAGCAGTTCTTC
. | . | TRBJ2-3 | TRBV7-9 | CASSLNTGTLTDTQYF | TGTGCCAGCAGCTTAAATACCGGGACTCTCACAGATACGCAGTATTTT
. | TRBD2 | TRBJ2-7 | TRBV19 | CASTPGGALHYEQYF | TGTGCCAGTACCCCGGGGGGGGCGCTCCACTACGAGCAGTACTTC
. | . | TRBJ2-5 | TRBV7-9 | CASSLNQVQETQYF | TGTGCCAGCAGCTTAAATCAGGTCCAAGAGACCCAGTACTTC
. | . | TRBJ2-2 | TRBV27 | CASSTSGELFF | TGTGCCAGCAGTACTAGCGGGGAGCTGTTTTTT
. | . | TRBJ2-2 | TRBV2 | CASSEFITSTGELFF | TGTGCCAGCAGTGAATTTATTACTAGTACCGGGGAGCTGTTTTTT
medium-sized | TRBD2 | TRBJ2-3 | TRBV19 | CASSNSAGDSLAQYF | TGTGCCAGTAGTAACTCAGCGGGAGATTCACTGGCGCAGTATTTT
. | TRBD1 | TRBJ1-5 | TRBV27 | CASSSGQGGDQPQHF | TGTGCCAGCAGTTCGGGACAGGGGGGAGATCAGCCCCAGCATTTT
once | . | TRBJ2-1 | TRBV6-2/TRBV6-3 | CASSPLGVRYNEQFF | TGTGCCAGCAGCCCCCTCGGGGTCCGATACAATGAGCAGTTCTTC
. | . | TRBJ1-1 | TRBV6-6 | CASSYSPGTLGTEAFF | TGTGCCAGCAGTTACTCTCCCGGGACATTAGGCACTGAAGCTTTCTTT
. | TRBD1 | TRBJ2-7 | TRBV6-5 | CASSSPTGGDYEQYF | TGTGCCAGCAGTTCCCCGACAGGGGGAGACTACGAGCAGTACTTC
. | TRBD1 | TRBJ2-7 | TRBV11-1 | CASSLGTGGWYEQYF | TGTGCCAGCAGCTTGGGGACAGGGGGCTGGTACGAGCAGTACTTC
. | . | TRBJ2-3 | TRBV5-1 | CASSFFPTGLIASRDTQYF | TGCGCCAGCAGCTTTTTCCCGACAGGTTTAATCGCCAGCAGAGATACGCAGTATTTT
once | . | TRBJ2-1 | TRBV10-3 | CAISATDRGNEQFF | TGTGCCATCAGTGCTACCGATAGGGGGAATGAGCAGTTCTTC
. | TRBD2 | TRBJ2-6 | TRBV3-1/TRBV3-2 | CASSQGVASGRAGANVLTF | TGTGCCAGCAGCCAAGGAGTGGCTAGCGGGAGAGCTGGGGCCAACGTCCTGACTTTC
. | . | TRBJ1-1 | TRBV5-6 | CASSLESSGAFF | TGTGCCAGCAGCTTGGAATCCTCCGGGGCTTTCTTT
. | TRBD2 | TRBJ2-1 | TRBV7-2 | CASRRGRGFYSEQFF | TGTGCCAGCAGGCGCGGGAGGGGCTTTTATAGTGAGCAGTTCTTC
. | TRBD2 | TRBJ2-3 | TRBV4-1 | CASSQERLAGWTDTQYF | TGCGCCAGCAGCCAAGAAAGACTAGCGGGATGGACAGATACGCAGTATTTT
. | . | TRBJ2-5 | TRBV6-5 | CASGLEGTKETQYF | TGTGCCAGCGGGCTAGAGGGTACGAAAGAGACCCAGTACTTC
. | TRBD2 | TRBJ2-2 | TRBV3-1/TRBV3-2 | CASSQDGGLAGVGTGELFF | TGTGCCAGCAGCCAAGATGGCGGGCTAGCGGGGGTGGGCACCGGGGAGCTGTTTTTT
. | TRBD1 | TRBJ1-2 | TRBV28 | CASSYQGVSYGYTF | TGTGCCAGCAGTTATCAGGGGGTTTCGTATGGCTACACCTTC
few | TRBD1 | TRBJ1-5 | TRBV7-2 | CASSPGQGGDQPQHF | TGTGCCAGCAGCCCCGGACAGGGGGGGGACCAGCCCCAGCATTTT
. | . | TRBJ2-7 | TRBV7-9 | CASSFAGASYEQYF | TGTGCCAGCAGCTTCGCAGGGGCCTCCTACGAGCAGTACTTC
. | . | TRBJ1-5 | TRBV19 | CASSTFLGVGNQPQHF | TGTGCCAGTAGTACCTTCCTAGGGGTGGGTAATCAGCCCCAGCATTTT
. | TRBD2 | TRBJ2-1 | TRBV5-1 | CASSLGLADSYNEQFF | TGCGCCAGCAGCTTGGGACTAGCGGACTCCTACAATGAGCAGTTCTTC
. | . | TRBJ2-3 | TRBV18 | CASSPPVKGDTQYF | TGTGCCAGCTCACCCCCAGTCAAGGGGGATACGCAGTATTTT
. | TRBD2 | TRBJ2-7 | TRBV19 | CASSIASASGSSYEQYF | TGTGCCAGTAGTATAGCTTCGGCTAGCGGGAGCTCCTACGAGCAGTACTTC
few | TRBD2 | TRBJ2-1 | TRBV7-2 | CASSLASGRIDEQFF | TGTGCCAGCAGCTTAGCTAGCGGGAGGATAGATGAGCAGTTCTTC
few | . | TRBJ1-1 | TRBV28 | CASSLGEEHLGAFF | TGTGCCAGCAGTTTAGGGGAGGAACACTTGGGGGCTTTCTTT
. | . | TRBJ1-3 | TRBV7-2 | CASSLDRTISNTIYF | TGTGCCAGCAGCTTAGACAGAACCATTTCAAACACCATATATTTT
. | TRBD1 | TRBJ2-7 | TRBV5-1 | CASSPGQGPPSTYEQYF | TGCGCCAGCAGCCCGGGACAGGGCCCACCCTCCACCTACGAGCAGTACTTC
. | . | TRBJ2-1 | TRBV4-2 | CASSQQLAGTEQFF | TGTGCCAGCAGCCAACAACTAGCTGGAACTGAGCAGTTCTTC
. | . | TRBJ2-7 | TRBV6-5 | CASGNDQGFHEQYF | TGTGCCAGCGGGAATGACCAGGGATTCCACGAGCAGTACTTC
. | TRBD2 | TRBJ2-2 | TRBV3-1/TRBV3-2 | CASSQRTSGSSGELFF | TGTGCCAGCAGCCAAAGGACTAGCGGGAGCTCCGGGGAGCTGTTTTTT
. | . | TRBJ1-5 | TRBV28 | CASSLSAAGNQPQHF | TGTGCCAGCAGTTTATCAGCGGCTGGCAATCAGCCCCAGCATTTT
. | . | TRBJ1-3 | TRBV10-3 | CAISESRVGEGTIYF | TGTGCCATCAGTGAGTCGAGGGTCGGGGAAGGCACCATATATTTT
. | . | TRBJ1-1 | TRBV6-4 | CASSVSGRGDTEAFF | TGTGCCAGCAGTGTCTCCGGACGGGGGGACACTGAAGCTTTCTTT
. | . | TRBJ2-7 | TRBV27 | CASSLGRAGSYEQYF | TGTGCCAGCAGTTTAGGCCGGGCAGGGTCCTACGAGCAGTACTTC
. | . | TRBJ2-7 | TRBV28 | CASSGSPDEQYF | TGTGCCAGCAGCGGGTCTCCAGACGAGCAGTACTTC
. | TRBD2 | TRBJ2-1 | TRBV6-5 | CASRGAAGGNNEQFF | TGTGCCAGCCGGGGGGCCGCGGGAGGCAACAATGAGCAGTTCTTC
once | TRBD1 | TRBJ1-5 | TRBV19 | CASSKRTGGISSNQPQHF | TGTGCCAGTAGTAAGCGGACAGGGGGAATCTCTAGCAATCAGCCCCAGCATTTT
few | . | TRBJ2-5 | TRBV27 | CASSLLRAETQYF | TGTGCCAGCAGTTTACTCAGGGCGGAGACCCAGTACTTC
. | TRBD2 | TRBJ2-7 | TRBV6-2/TRBV6-3 | CASSAGLAGPSYEQYF | TGTGCCAGCAGTGCGGGACTAGCGGGTCCTTCCTACGAGCAGTACTTC
. | . | TRBJ1-4 | TRBV6-5 | CASRVNRELFEKLFF | TGTGCCAGCAGGGTAAACAGGGAACTATTTGAAAAACTGTTTTTT
. | . | TRBJ1-6 | TRBV5-1 | CASSLDRSSYNSPLHF | TGCGCCAGCAGCTTGGATCGGAGCTCCTATAATTCACCCCTCCACTTT
few | . | TRBJ2-3 | TRBV7-9 | CASSYVQVTDTQYF | TGTGCCAGCAGCTATGTACAGGTTACAGATACGCAGTATTTT
. | TRBD1 | TRBJ2-7 | TRBV9 | CASSVEVTGSEQYF | TGTGCCAGCAGCGTAGAGGTGACAGGGTCCGAGCAGTACTTC
. | . | TRBJ2-2 | TRBV10-1 | CASSDGGRATGELFF | TGCGCCAGCAGTGACGGGGGAAGGGCGACCGGGGAGCTGTTTTTT
. | TRBD2 | TRBJ2-1 | TRBV3-1/TRBV3-2 | CASSQDLPSGRNEQFF | TGTGCCAGCAGCCAAGATCTCCCTAGCGGGAGAAATGAGCAGTTCTTC
. | . | TRBJ2-2 | TRBV9 | CASSPDQGIGELFF | TGTGCCAGTTCCCCAGATCAGGGAATCGGGGAGCTGTTTTTT
. | TRBD1 | TRBJ2-5 | TRBV5-1 | CASSLSGTELQETQYF | TGCGCCAGCAGCTTGTCCGGGACAGAGCTTCAAGAGACCCAGTACTTC
. | . | TRBJ1-4 | TRBV7-5 | CARSLDPRVATNEKLFF | TGTGCCAGAAGCTTAGACCCCAGGGTGGCAACTAATGAAAAACTGTTTTTT
few | . | TRBJ1-6 | TRBV10-1 | CASSRQVESPLHF | TGCGCCAGCAGTAGACAGGTGGAATCACCCCTCCACTTT
. | . | TRBJ1-1 | TRBV29-1 | CSVRGSTEAFF | TGCAGCGTTCGAGGGAGCACTGAAGCTTTCTTT
once | . | TRBJ2-7 | TRBV27 | CASRGFYEQYF | TGTGCCTCCAGGGGTTTCTACGAGCAGTACTTC
. | . | TRBJ2-1 | TRBV3-1/TRBV3-2 | CASQLRGGTYNEQFF | TGTGCCAGCCAGCTTAGGGGGGGCACCTACAATGAGCAGTTCTTC